A selection of T cell receptor beta chains follows, all from one sample in a study of shared clonotypes between healthy human individuals. The table came from immunoSEQ multiplex PCR; TCRdb's copy has only in-frame clones and leaves some out. The data contain approximately 2.5 million clones, more than 90% of them singletons. Source material: naive CD4+ T cells sorted from blood. The receptors come from a man younger than 35 in good health. Each CDR3 is given without its conserved first and last residue. Clone size, where shown, is once, few, many, or a class for clones that have expanded.

j_gene | abundance | v_gene | CDR3aa
TRBJ1-1 | . | TRBV6-1 | ASSGGTGKVLGTEAF
TRBJ1-1 | . | TRBV6-5 | ASSVSAGNTEAF
TRBJ2-2 | . | TRBV9 | ASSPLTSGNTGELF
TRBJ1-5 | few | TRBV6-1 | ASTSQGANQPQH
TRBJ2-2 | . | TRBV2 | ASSGTGTGELF
TRBJ1-4 | . | TRBV15 | ATSRGGSATNEKLF
TRBJ1-2 | . | TRBV5-4 | ASSLGGLNYGYT
TRBJ2-1 | . | TRBV30 | AWSVRTSGRRAYNEQF
TRBJ2-1 | . | TRBV25-1 | ASSELRRDEQF
TRBJ1-4 | . | TRBV19 | ASSTQRQGQNEKLF
TRBJ2-1 | . | TRBV5-1 | ASRGNEQF
TRBJ1-4 | . | TRBV5-4 | ASSRGQLGEKLF
TRBJ1-6 | . | TRBV2 | ASSEEGGSPLH
TRBJ2-1 | . | TRBV5-1 | ASSARLNEQF
TRBJ1-2 | . | TRBV7-2 | ASSLGGGTDLYGYT
TRBJ2-2 | . | TRBV30 | AWSTSGTNTGELF
TRBJ2-7 | . | TRBV18 | ASSPPGPRGGSYEQY
TRBJ2-6 | . | TRBV6-6 | ASRAGGTTGANVLT
TRBJ2-7 | . | TRBV10-1 | ASSESGRVHEQY
TRBJ2-2 | once | TRBV28 | ASSLGLANTGELF
TRBJ2-7 | . | TRBV6-5 | ASSNRNEQY
TRBJ1-3 | . | TRBV27 | ASSLGQGPAVGNTIY
TRBJ2-7 | . | TRBV6-1 | ASRPIGQAYEQY
TRBJ2-5 | . | TRBV30 | AWSRLWVQGQETQY
TRBJ2-2 | once | TRBV27 | ASSLSRLYGELF
. | once | TRBV25-1 | ASKRRGTYEQY
TRBJ2-3 | . | TRBV5-3 | ARSLYTHGQGTDTQY
TRBJ2-1 | . | TRBV9 | ASSAVALTSGAGNEQF
TRBJ2-1 | . | TRBV6-1 | ASSASGQGVRGQF
TRBJ2-7 | . | TRBV6-1 | ASQGEIYEQY
TRBJ2-4 | . | TRBV19 | GTGQGKNIQY
TRBJ2-1 | . | TRBV5-4 | ASSPVLAGETHEQF
TRBJ2-2 | . | TRBV2 | ASKQRINTGELF
TRBJ2-7 | . | TRBV2 | ASFVRALNHEQY
TRBJ1-6 | . | TRBV2 | ASSEAGKGSPLH
TRBJ1-3 | once | TRBV5-1 | ASRSSTGLSGNTIY
TRBJ1-1 | once | TRBV6-4 | ASSAGGSTEAF
TRBJ1-5 | . | TRBV5-1 | ASSPGGDLSNQPQH
TRBJ2-7 | . | TRBV7-2 | ASSLIRAGGMGEQY
TRBJ1-4 | . | TRBV30 | AWAVATNEKLF
TRBJ1-6 | . | TRBV10-3 | AISGVDSPLH
TRBJ2-5 | . | TRBV19 | ASGGTEGETQY
TRBJ2-5 | once | TRBV28 | ASSLEGLAGETQY
TRBJ2-6 | . | TRBV27 | ASRRTAGANVLT
TRBJ2-2 | . | TRBV5-1 | ASSTGQKNTGELF